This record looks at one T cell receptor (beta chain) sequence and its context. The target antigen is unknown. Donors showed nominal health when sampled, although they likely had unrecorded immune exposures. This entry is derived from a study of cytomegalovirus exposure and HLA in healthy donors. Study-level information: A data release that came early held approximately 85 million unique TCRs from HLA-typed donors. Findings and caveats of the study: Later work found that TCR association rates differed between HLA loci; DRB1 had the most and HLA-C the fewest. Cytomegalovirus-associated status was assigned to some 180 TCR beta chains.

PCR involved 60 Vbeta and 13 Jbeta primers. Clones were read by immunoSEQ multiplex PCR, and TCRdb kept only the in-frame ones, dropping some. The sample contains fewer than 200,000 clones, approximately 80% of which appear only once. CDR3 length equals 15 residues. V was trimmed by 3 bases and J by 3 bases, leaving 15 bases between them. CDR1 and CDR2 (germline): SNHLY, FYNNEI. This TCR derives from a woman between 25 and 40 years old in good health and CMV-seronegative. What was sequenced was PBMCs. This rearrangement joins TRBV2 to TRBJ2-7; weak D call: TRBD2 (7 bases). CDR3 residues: CASSDLSRGGYEQYF. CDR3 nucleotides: TGTGCCAGCAGTGACCTCTCAAGGGGGGGCTACGAGCAGTACTTC.